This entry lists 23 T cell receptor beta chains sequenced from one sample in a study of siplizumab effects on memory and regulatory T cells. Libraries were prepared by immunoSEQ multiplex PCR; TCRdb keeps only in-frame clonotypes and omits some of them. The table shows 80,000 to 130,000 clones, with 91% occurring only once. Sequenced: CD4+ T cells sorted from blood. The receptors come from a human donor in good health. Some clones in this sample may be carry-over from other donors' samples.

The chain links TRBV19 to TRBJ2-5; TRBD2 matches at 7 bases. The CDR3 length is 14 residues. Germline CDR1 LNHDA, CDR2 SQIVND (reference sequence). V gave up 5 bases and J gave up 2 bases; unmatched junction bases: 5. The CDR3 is CASSLPGGQETQYF. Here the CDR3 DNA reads TGTGCCAGTAGTCTACCGGGAGGACAAGAGACCCAGTACTTC.

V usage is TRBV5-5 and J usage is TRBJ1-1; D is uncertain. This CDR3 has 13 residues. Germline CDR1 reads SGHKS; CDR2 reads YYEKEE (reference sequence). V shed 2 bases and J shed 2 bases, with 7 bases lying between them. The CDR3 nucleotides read TGTGCCAGCAGCTTATTACTTAACACTGAAGCTTTCTTT. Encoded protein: CASSLLLNTEAFF.

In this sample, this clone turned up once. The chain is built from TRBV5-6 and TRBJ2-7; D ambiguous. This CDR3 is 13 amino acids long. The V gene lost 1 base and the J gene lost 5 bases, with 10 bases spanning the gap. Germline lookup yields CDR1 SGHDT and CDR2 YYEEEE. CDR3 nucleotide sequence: TGTGCCAGCAGCTTGCATGGGCTCCACGAGCAGTACTTC. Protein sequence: CASSLHGLHEQYF.

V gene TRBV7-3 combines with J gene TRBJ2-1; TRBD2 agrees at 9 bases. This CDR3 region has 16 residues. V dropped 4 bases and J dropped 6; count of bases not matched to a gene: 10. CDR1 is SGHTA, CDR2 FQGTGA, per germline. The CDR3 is CASSWGRASGTNEQFF. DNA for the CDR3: TGTGCCAGCAGCTGGGGGCGGGCTAGCGGGACCAATGAGCAGTTCTTC.

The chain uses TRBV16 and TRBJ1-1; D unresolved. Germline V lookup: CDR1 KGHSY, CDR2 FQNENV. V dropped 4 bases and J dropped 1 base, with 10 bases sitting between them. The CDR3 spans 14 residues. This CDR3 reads CASSPRLENTEAFF. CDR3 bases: TGTGCCAGCAGCCCCCGACTCGAGAACACTGAAGCTTTCTTT.

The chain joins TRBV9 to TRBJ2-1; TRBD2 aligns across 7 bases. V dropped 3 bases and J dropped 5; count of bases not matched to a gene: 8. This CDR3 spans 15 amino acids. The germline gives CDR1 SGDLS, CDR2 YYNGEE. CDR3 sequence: CASSAGGTTNNEQFF. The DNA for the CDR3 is TGTGCCAGCAGCGCCGGCGGGACTACTAACAATGAGCAGTTCTTC.

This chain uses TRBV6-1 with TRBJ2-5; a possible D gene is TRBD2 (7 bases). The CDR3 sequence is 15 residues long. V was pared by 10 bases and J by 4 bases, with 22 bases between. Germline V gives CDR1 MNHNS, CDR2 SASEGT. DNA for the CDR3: TGTGCCACCAAAGCCCTAGGGAGGGGGGGAGAGACCCAGTACTTC. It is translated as CATKALGRGGETQYF.

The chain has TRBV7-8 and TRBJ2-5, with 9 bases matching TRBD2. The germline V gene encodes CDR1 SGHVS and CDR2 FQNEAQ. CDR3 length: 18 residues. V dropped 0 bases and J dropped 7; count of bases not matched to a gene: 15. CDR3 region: CASSLALASGNPTRTQYF. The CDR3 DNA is TGTGCCAGCAGCTTAGCGTTGGCTAGCGGGAACCCTACCCGGACCCAGTACTTC.

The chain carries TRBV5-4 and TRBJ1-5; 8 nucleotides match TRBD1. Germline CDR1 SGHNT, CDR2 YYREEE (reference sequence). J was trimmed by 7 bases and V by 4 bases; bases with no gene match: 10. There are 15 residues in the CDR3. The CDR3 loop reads CASSGGTGPDQPQHF. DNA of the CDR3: TGTGCCAGCAGCGGAGGGACAGGCCCGGACCAGCCCCAGCATTTT.

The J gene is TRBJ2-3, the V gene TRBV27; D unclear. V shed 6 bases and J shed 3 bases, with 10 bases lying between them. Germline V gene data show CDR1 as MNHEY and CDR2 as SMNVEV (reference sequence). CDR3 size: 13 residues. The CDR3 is CASSKGNTDTQYF. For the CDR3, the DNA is TGTGCCAGCAGCAAGGGAAATACAGATACGCAGTATTTT.

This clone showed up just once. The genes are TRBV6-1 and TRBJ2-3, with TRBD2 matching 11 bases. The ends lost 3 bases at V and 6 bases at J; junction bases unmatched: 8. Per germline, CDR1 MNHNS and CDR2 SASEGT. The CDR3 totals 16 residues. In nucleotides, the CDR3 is TGTGCCAGCAGTGAGTTTAGCGGGAGGGCCACGGATACGCAGTATTTT. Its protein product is CASSEFSGRATDTQYF.

The CDR3 nucleotides read TGTGCCAGCAGCCAAGCTAGCGGGATAACAGATACGCAGTATTTT. This encodes CASSQASGITDTQYF. V and J are TRBV27 and TRBJ2-3, with 9 bases aligning to TRBD2. Germline CDR1 and CDR2: MNHEY and SMNVEV (reference sequence). This CDR3 has 15 amino acids. Trimming cost V 6 bases and J 3 bases; bases outside gene matches: 7.

CDR3 amino acids: CASSSTWTSGSFYTQYF. CDR3 DNA sequence: TGTGCCAGCAGTTCGACATGGACTAGCGGGAGTTTTTATACGCAGTATTTT. The gene calls are TRBV28 and TRBJ2-3; 13 bases agree with TRBD2. V was pared by 4 bases and J by 7 bases, with 11 bases of the junction left unmatched. The CDR3 is 17 residues long. Per germline, CDR1 MDHEN and CDR2 SYDVKM.

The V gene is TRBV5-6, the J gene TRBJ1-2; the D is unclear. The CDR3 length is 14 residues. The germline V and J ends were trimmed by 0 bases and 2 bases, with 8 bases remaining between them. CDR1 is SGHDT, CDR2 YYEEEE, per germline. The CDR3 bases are TGTGCCAGCAGCTTGGGGCAGAAGAACTATGGCTACACCTTC. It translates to CASSLGQKNYGYTF.

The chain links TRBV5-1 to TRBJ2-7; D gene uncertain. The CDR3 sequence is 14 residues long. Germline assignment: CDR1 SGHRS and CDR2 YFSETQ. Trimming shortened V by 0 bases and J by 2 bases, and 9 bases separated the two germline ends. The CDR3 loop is CASSLVPRTYEQYF. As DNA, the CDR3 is TGCGCCAGCAGCTTGGTCCCCAGAACCTACGAGCAGTACTTC.

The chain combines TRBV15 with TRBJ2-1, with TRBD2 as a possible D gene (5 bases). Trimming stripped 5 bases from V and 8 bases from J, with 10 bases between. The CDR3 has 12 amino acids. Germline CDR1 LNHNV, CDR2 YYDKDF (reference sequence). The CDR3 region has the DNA TGTGCCACCAGCGTACTAGAGCATGAGCAGTTCTTC. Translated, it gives CATSVLEHEQFF.

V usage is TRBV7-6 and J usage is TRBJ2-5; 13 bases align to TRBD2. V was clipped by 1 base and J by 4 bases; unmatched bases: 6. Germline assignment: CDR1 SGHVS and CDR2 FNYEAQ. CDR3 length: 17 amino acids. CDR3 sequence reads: CASSLGTSGRRGETQYF. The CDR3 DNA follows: TGTGCCAGCAGCTTAGGGACTAGCGGGAGAAGGGGAGAGACCCAGTACTTC.

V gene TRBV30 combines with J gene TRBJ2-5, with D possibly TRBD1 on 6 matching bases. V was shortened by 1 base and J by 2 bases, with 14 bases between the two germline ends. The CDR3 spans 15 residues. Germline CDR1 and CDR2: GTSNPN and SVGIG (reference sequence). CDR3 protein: CAWSGDNSLQETQYF. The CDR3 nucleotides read TGTGCCTGGAGTGGGGACAACTCCCTTCAAGAGACCCAGTACTTC.

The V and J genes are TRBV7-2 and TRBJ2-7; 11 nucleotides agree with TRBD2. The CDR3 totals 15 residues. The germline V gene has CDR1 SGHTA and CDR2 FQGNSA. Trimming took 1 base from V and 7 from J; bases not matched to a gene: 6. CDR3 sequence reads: CASSLVSGRAGEQYF. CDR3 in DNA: TGTGCCAGCAGCTTAGTTAGCGGGAGGGCGGGAGAGCAGTACTTC.

The chain's CDR3 is CSVGEAHNEQFF. Here the CDR3 DNA reads TGCAGCGTTGGGGAGGCTCACAATGAGCAGTTCTTC. The V gene is TRBV29-1, the J gene TRBJ2-1; tentatively, D is TRBD2 (6 bases). Germline loops: CDR1 SQVTM, CDR2 ANQGSEA. The CDR3 is 12 residues long. Trimming removed 4 bases from V and 5 bases from J, with 9 bases in between.

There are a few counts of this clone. The CDR3 loop is CASQIGTPGEQFF. The CDR3 DNA follows: TGTGCCAGCCAGATAGGGACGCCGGGTGAGCAGTTCTTC. The gene calls are TRBV2 and TRBJ2-1, with D perhaps matching TRBD1 or TRBD2 (5 bases each). Germline assignment: CDR1 SNHLY and CDR2 FYNNEI. This CDR3 has 13 residues. V was clipped by 8 bases and J by 9 bases, with 17 bases between them.

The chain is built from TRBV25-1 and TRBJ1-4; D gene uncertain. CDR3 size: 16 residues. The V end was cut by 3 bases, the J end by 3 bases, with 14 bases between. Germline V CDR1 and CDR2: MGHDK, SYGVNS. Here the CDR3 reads CASSDVGRWANEKLFF. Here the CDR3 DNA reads TGTGCCAGCAGTGATGTAGGGAGATGGGCTAATGAAAAACTGTTTTTT. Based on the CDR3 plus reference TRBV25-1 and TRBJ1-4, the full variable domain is EADIYQTPRYLVIGTGKKITLECSQTMGHDKMYWYQQDPGMELHLIHYSYGVNSTEKGDLSSESTVSRIRTEHFPLTLESARPSHTSQYLCASSDVGRWANEKLFFGSGTQLSVL.

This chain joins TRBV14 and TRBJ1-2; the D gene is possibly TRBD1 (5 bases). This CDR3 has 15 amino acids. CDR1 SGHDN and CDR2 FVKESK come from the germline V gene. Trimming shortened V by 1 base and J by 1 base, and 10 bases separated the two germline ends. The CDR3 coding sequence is TGTGCCAGCAGCCAAGGCGGGACGCTTAACTATGGCTACACCTTC. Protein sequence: CASSQGGTLNYGYTF. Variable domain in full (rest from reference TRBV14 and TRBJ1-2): EAGVTQFPSHSVIEKGQTVTLRCDPISGHDNLYWYRRVMGKEIKFLLHFVKESKQDESGMPNNRFLAERTGGTYSTLKVQPAELEDSGVYFCASSQGGTLNYGYTFGSGTRLTVV.